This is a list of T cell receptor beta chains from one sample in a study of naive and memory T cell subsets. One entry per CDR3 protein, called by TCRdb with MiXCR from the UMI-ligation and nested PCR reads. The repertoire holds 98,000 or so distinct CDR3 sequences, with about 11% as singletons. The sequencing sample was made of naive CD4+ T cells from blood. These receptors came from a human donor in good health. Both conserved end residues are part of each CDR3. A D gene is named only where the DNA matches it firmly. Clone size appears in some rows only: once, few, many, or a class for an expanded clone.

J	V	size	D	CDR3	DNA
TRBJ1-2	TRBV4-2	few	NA	CASSQTGTGLVYTF	TGTGCCAGCAGTCAAACGGGGACCGGTTTGGTCTACACCTTC
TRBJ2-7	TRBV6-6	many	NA	CASSYSDSRSYEQYF	TGTGCCAGCAGTTACTCGGACAGCCGCTCCTACGAGCAGTACTTC
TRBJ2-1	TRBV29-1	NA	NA	CSVEGTTSSYNEQFF	TGCAGCGTTGAAGGGACCACTAGCTCCTACAATGAGCAGTTCTTC
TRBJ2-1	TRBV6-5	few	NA	CASSYPGTRGEQFF	TGTGCCAGCAGTTACCCCGGGACGAGGGGTGAGCAGTTCTTC
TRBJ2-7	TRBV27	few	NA	CASSNRGHEQYF	TGTGCCAGCAGTAATCGCGGCCACGAGCAGTACTTC
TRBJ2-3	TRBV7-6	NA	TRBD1	CASSASRGMVGDTQYF	TGTGCCAGCAGCGCCTCCAGGGGGATGGTGGGAGATACGCAGTATTTT
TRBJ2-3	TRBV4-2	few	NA	CASSPTRDRGPYF	TGTGCCAGCAGTCCTACGAGGGATCGGGGCCCGTATTTT
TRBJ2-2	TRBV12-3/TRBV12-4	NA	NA	CASSLPLTGHKNTGELFF	TGTGCCAGCAGTTTACCCCTGACGGGCCATAAGAACACCGGGGAGCTGTTTTTT
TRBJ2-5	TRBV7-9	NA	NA	CASSLQGNQETQYF	TGTGCCAGCAGCTTACAGGGAAACCAAGAGACCCAGTACTTC
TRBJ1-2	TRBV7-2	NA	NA	CASSPMEVYYTF	TGTGCCAGCAGCCCCATGGAGGTATACTACACCTTC
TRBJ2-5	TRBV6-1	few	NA	CASSVRGIQETQYF	TGTGCCAGCAGTGTACGGGGAATCCAAGAGACCCAGTACTTC
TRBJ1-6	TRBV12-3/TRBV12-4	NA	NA	CASRIGSPLHF	TGTGCCAGCAGAATTGGGTCACCCCTCCACTTT
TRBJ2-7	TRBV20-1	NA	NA	CSAKTDSYEQYF	TGCAGTGCTAAGACAGACTCCTACGAGCAGTACTTC
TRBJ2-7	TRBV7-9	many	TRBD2	CASSEGTWTSGIREQYF	TGTGCCAGCAGCGAAGGTACTTGGACTAGCGGGATCCGGGAGCAGTACTTC
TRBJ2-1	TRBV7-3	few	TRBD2	CASSLKGGLAAYNEQFF	TGTGCCAGCAGCTTAAAAGGGGGACTAGCCGCTTACAATGAGCAGTTCTTC
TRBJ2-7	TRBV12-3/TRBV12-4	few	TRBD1	CASRELTGLEQYF	TGTGCCAGCAGAGAGTTGACAGGGCTGGAGCAGTACTTC
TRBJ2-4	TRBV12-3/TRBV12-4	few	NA	CASAIRAKNIQYF	TGTGCCAGCGCCATTAGGGCCAAAAACATTCAGTACTTC
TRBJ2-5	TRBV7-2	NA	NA	CASSLVAAMETQYF	TGTGCCAGCAGCTTAGTAGCGGCCATGGAGACCCAGTACTTC
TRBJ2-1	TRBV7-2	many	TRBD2	CASEREGPLDEQFF	TGTGCCAGTGAGCGGGAGGGCCCGCTCGATGAGCAGTTCTTC
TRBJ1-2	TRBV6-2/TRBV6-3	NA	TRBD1	CASSYIRQGDRAYTF	TGTGCCAGCAGTTACATTCGACAGGGGGATCGTGCCTACACCTTC
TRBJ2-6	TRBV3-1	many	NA	CASSPMDFSGANVLTF	TGTGCCAGCAGCCCCATGGACTTCTCTGGGGCCAACGTCCTGACTTTC
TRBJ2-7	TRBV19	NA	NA	CASSTRDGSYEQYF	TGTGCCAGTAGTACCCGGGACGGGTCCTACGAGCAGTACTTC
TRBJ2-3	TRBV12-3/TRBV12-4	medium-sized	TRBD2	CASRTSGTDTQYF	TGTGCCAGCAGGACTAGCGGCACAGATACGCAGTATTTT
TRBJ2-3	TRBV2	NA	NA	CASRQGTSTDTQYF	TGTGCCAGCAGACAGGGGACTAGCACAGATACGCAGTATTTT
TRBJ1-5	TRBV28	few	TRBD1	CASSFETGGKSQPQHF	TGTGCCAGCAGTTTTGAAACAGGGGGCAAATCTCAGCCCCAGCATTTT
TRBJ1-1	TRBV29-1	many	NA	CSVARGGNTEAFF	TGCAGCGTTGCCAGGGGAGGGAACACTGAAGCTTTCTTT
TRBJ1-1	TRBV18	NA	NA	CASSPGRTTATAEAFF	TGTGCCAGCTCACCAGGTCGGACAACGGCGACCGCTGAAGCTTTCTTT
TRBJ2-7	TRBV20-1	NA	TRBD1	CSARTGREQYF	TGCAGTGCCAGGACAGGGCGGGAGCAGTACTTC
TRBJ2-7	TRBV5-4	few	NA	CASSPTDGKMSYEQYF	TGTGCCAGCAGCCCGACCGACGGGAAGATGTCCTACGAGCAGTACTTC
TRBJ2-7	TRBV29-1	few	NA	CSASHYLDEQYF	TGCAGCGCAAGCCACTACCTAGACGAGCAGTACTTC
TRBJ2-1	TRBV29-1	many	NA	CSVELAKPYNEQFF	TGCAGCGTAGAACTAGCAAAACCCTACAATGAGCAGTTCTTC
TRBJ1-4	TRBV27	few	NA	CASRQGGTNEKLFF	TGTGCCAGCAGGCAGGGAGGCACTAATGAAAAACTGTTTTTT
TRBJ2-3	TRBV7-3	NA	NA	CASSLNQDYVDTQYF	TGTGCCAGCAGCTTAAACCAGGACTATGTCGATACGCAGTATTTT
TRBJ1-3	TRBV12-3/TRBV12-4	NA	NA	CASSLGVSGNTIYF	TGTGCCAGCAGTTTAGGAGTCTCTGGAAACACCATATATTTT
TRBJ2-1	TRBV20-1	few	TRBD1	CSAIGTGTYNEQFF	TGCAGTGCTATTGGGACAGGGACTTACAATGAGCAGTTCTTC
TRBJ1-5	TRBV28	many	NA	CASSKIPPQHF	TGTGCCAGCAGTAAAATTCCGCCCCAGCATTTT
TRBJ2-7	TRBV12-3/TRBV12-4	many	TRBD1	CAAGTAYEQYF	TGTGCCGCTGGGACAGCCTACGAGCAGTACTTC
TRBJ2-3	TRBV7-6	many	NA	CASSLDLTRPDTQYF	TGTGCCAGCAGCTTAGACCTTACTAGGCCAGATACGCAGTATTTT
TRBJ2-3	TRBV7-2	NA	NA	CASSPYYRNTQYF	TGTGCCAGCAGCCCCTACTACAGGAATACGCAGTATTTT
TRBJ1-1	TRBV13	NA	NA	CASSYEFFQRNTEAFF	TGTGCCAGCAGCTACGAATTCTTTCAGCGAAACACTGAAGCTTTCTTT
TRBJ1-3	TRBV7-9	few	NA	CASSSQGNLGNTIYF	TGTGCCAGCAGCTCACAAGGCAACCTTGGAAACACCATATATTTT
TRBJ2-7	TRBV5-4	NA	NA	CASSATGRGSSYEQYF	TGTGCCAGCAGCGCCACCGGCAGGGGCAGCTCCTACGAGCAGTACTTC
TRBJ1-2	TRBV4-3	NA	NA	CASSTNGGGRYGYTF	TGCGCCAGCAGCACAAATGGGGGGGGCCGCTATGGCTACACCTTC
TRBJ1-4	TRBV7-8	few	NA	CASSPSQLAANEKLFF	TGTGCCAGCAGCCCGAGCCAGCTCGCTGCTAATGAAAAACTGTTTTTT
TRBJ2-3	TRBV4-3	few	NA	CASSQVKRGSPLPTGPDTQYF	TGCGCCAGCAGCCAAGTAAAAAGGGGGAGCCCACTCCCTACTGGACCAGATACGCAGTATTTT
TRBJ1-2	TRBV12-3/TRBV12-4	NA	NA	CASSLMAPNYGYTF	TGTGCCAGCAGTTTAATGGCCCCAAACTATGGCTACACCTTC
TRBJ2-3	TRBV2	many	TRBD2	CASTRLADPTDTQYF	TGTGCCAGCACCCGACTAGCGGACCCCACAGATACGCAGTATTTT
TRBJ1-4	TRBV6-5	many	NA	CASSYGQATNEKLFF	TGTGCCAGCAGTTACGGGCAGGCAACTAATGAAAAACTGTTTTTT
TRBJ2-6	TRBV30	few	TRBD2	CAWSRLAGLSGANVLTF	TGTGCCTGGAGCCGACTAGCGGGGCTCTCTGGGGCCAACGTCCTGACTTTC
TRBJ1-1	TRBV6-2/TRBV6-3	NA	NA	CASRDQVQGATEAFF	TGTGCCAGCAGAGACCAAGTACAGGGCGCCACTGAAGCTTTCTTT
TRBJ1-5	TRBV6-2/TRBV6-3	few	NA	CASSRDGLGGGNQPQHF	TGTGCCAGCAGCCGGGACGGTTTAGGGGGAGGCAATCAGCCCCAGCATTTT
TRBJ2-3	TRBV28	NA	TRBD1	CASSSLGQGGTDTQYF	TGTGCCAGCAGTAGCTTGGGACAGGGTGGCACAGATACGCAGTATTTT
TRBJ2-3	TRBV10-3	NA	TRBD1	CAISEPGQGTDTQYF	TGTGCCATCAGTGAGCCAGGACAGGGCACAGATACGCAGTATTTT
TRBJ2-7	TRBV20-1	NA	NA	CSARYRDWTYEQYF	TGCAGTGCAAGGTACCGGGACTGGACCTACGAGCAGTACTTC
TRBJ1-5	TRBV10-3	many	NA	CAVDNRVGQPQHF	TGTGCCGTCGACAACAGGGTCGGACAGCCCCAGCATTTT